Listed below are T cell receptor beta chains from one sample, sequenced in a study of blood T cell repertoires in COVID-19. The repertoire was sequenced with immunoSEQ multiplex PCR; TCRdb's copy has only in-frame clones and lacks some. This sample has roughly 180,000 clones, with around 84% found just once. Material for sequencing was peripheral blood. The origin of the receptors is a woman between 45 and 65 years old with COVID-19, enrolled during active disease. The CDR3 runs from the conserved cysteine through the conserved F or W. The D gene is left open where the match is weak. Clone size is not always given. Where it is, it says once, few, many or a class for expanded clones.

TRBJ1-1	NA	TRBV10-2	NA	TGCGCCAGCAGTGGGCAGGCGGGAACTGAAGCTTTCTTT	CASSGQAGTEAFF
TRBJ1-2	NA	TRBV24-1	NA	TGTGCCACCAGTGACCACAGGGAAACCTATGGCTACACCTTC	CATSDHRETYGYTF
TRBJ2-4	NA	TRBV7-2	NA	TGTGCCAGCAGCTTAATTGGGGGGGCCAAAAACATTCAGTACTTC	CASSLIGGAKNIQYF
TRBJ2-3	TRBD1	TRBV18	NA	TGTGCCAGCTCACCTAGCAAGAGACAGGGGCCGTACTTTCGCACAGATACGCAGTATTTT	CASSPSKRQGPYFRTDTQYF
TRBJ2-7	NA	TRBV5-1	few	TGCGCCAGCAGCTTGGGGACAGTCTCCTACGAGCAGTACTTC	CASSLGTVSYEQYF
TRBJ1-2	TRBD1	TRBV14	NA	TGTGCCAGCAGCCACCTGACAGGGGATAACTATGGCTACACCTTC	CASSHLTGDNYGYTF
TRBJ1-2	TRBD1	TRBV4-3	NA	TGCGCCAGCAGCCACTATGGGGACAGGGAACGGGGTGGCTACACCTTC	CASSHYGDRERGGYTF
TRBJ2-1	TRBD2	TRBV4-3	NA	TGCGCCAGCAGCCAAGATTCAACGGGGGGACCCCTCAATGAGCAGTTCTTC	CASSQDSTGGPLNEQFF
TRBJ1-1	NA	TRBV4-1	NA	TGCGCCAGCAGCCAAGGAGACAGTTTGAACACTGAAGCTTTCTTT	CASSQGDSLNTEAFF
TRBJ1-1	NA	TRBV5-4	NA	TGTGCCAGCAGCTTTACCGGGCAGGGTGGGACTGAAGCTTTCTTT	CASSFTGQGGTEAFF
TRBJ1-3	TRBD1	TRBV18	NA	TGTGCCAGCTCCCCGTTTACAGGGGAGCGTGCTGGAAACACCATATATTTT	CASSPFTGERAGNTIYF
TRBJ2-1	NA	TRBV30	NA	TGTGCCTGGACGGACACGAGCTCCTACAATGAGCAGTTCTTC	CAWTDTSSYNEQFF
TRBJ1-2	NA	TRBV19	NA	TGTGCCAGTAGTATAGGCGCCGGCTATGGCTACACCTTC	CASSIGAGYGYTF
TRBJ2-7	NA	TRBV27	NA	TGTGCCAGCAGTATAGGGGTTATTCCCTACGAGCAGTACTTC	CASSIGVIPYEQYF
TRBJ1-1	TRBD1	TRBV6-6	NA	TGTGCCAGCAGTTACTCGAGACAGGGGGCCATTGAAGCTTTCTTT	CASSYSRQGAIEAFF
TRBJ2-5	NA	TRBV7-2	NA	TGTGCCAGCAGCCCTCGCGGGACCGAAGAGACCCAGTACTTC	CASSPRGTEETQYF
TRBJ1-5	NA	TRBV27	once	TGTGCCAGCAGAGCGGGGAATAGCAATCAGCCCCAGCATTTT	CASRAGNSNQPQHF
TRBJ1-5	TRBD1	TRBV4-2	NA	TGTGCCAGCAGCCAGATACGGTTTGCAGGGGGCGAAGGTTATAGCAATCAGCCCCAGCATTTT	CASSQIRFAGGEGYSNQPQHF
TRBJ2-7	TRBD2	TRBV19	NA	TGTGCCAGTAGTATCCAACTAGCGGGGGGACACGAGCAGTACTTC	CASSIQLAGGHEQYF
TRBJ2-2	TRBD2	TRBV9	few	TGTGCCAGCAGCGTAGCGGGCGGGGGGGCCAACGGGGAGCTGTTTTTT	CASSVAGGGANGELFF
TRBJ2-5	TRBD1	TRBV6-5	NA	TGTGCCAGGGACAGGGCCCAAGAGACCCAGTACTTC	CARDRAQETQYF
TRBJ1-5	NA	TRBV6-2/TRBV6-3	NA	TGTGCCAGCAGTTATTTGGGAGAAAGCAATCAGCCCCAGCATTTT	CASSYLGESNQPQHF
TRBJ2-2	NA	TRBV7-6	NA	TGTGCCAGCAGCAATCGCAGGGTATCGAACACCGGGGAGCTGTTTTTT	CASSNRRVSNTGELFF
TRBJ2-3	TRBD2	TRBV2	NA	TGTGCCAGCAGTCCAGGGACTAGCGGCACAGATACGCAGTATTTT	CASSPGTSGTDTQYF
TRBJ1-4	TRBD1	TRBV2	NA	TGTGCCAGCAATCTACAGGGGGCCCTTGAAAAACTGTTTTTT	CASNLQGALEKLFF
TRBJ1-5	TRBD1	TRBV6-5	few	TGTGCCAGCAGAGTAGACAGGGGAAGCAATCAGCCCCAGCATTTT	CASRVDRGSNQPQHF
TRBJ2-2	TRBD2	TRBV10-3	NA	TGTGCCATCAGTGAGGGACTAGCTGGCACCGGGGAGCTGTTTTTT	CAISEGLAGTGELFF
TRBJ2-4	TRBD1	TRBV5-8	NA	TGTGCCAGCAGCAAGCCGACAGGGCTGGCCAAAAACATTCAGTACTTC	CASSKPTGLAKNIQYF
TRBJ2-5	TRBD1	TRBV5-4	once	TGTGCCAGCAGCCCCACAGGGGGCGAGGAGACCCAGTACTTC	CASSPTGGEETQYF
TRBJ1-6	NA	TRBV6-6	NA	TGTGCCAGCAGTTCCGGACAGCCCTATTCACCCCTCCACTTT	CASSSGQPYSPLHF
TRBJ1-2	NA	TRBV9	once	TGTGCCAGCAACGATGGGGGACTCTATGGCTACACCTTC	CASNDGGLYGYTF
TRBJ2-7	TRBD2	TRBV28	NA	TGTGCCAGCAGTCTTAGCGGGGACAAATACTCCTACGAGCAGTACTTC	CASSLSGDKYSYEQYF
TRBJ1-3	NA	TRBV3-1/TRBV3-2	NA	TGTGCCAGCAGCCAAGTGAATACCGCTAGCTCTGGAAACACCATATATTTT	CASSQVNTASSGNTIYF
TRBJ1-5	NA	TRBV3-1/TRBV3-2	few	TGTGCCAGCAGCCAAGGGGGGCTCGGCAATCAGCCCCAGCATTTT	CASSQGGLGNQPQHF
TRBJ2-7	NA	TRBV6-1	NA	TGTGCCAGCAGTGAGTGGGGACATAACTACGAGCAGTACTTC	CASSEWGHNYEQYF
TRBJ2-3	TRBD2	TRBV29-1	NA	TGCAGCGTTGAAGGGACTAGCGGGGGGGCTTTTACAGATACGCAGTATTTT	CSVEGTSGGAFTDTQYF
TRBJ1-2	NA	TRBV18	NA	TGTGCCAGCTCACCAGAGGTGGGGAGGTCCTATGGCTACACCTTC	CASSPEVGRSYGYTF
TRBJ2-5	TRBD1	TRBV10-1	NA	TGCGCCAGCAGTGAGGGCACAGGGGGTGTGGAGACCCAGTACTTC	CASSEGTGGVETQYF
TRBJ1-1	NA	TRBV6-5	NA	TGTGCCAGCATCTCGCCCGGGGTTGGGACTGAAGCTTTCTTT	CASISPGVGTEAFF
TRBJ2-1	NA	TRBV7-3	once	TGTGCCAGCAGCTTAACAACCCAGGGCGAGCTGTTCTTC	CASSLTTQGELFF
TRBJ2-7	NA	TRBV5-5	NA	TGTGCCAGCAGCTTGTGGGAGTGGTCATCCTACGAGCAGTACTTC	CASSLWEWSSYEQYF
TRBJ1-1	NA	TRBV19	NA	TGTGCCAGTAGTTCGACAGGGAACACTGAAGCTTTCTTT	CASSSTGNTEAFF
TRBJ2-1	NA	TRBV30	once	TGTGCCTGGAGTGTGGGGGCAGGCGTGGATGAGCAGTTCTTC	CAWSVGAGVDEQFF
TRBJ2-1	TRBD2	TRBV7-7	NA	TGTGCTAGCAGCGGGGGGAAGTCGGGAAGTGTGGGGAATGAGCAGTTCTTC	CASSGGKSGSVGNEQFF
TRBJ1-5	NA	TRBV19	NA	TGTGCCAGTGGCGGGGAGGGAGGCAATCAGCCCCAGCATTTT	CASGGEGGNQPQHF
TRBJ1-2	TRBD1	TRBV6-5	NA	TGTGCCAGCTCGACGACAGGGGCCCTCTATGGCTACACCTTC	CASSTTGALYGYTF
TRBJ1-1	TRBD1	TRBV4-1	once	TGCGCCAGCAGCGTAAACAGGGGGGAAGCTTTCTTT	CASSVNRGEAFF
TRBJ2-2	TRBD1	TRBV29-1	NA	TGCAGCGTGTATGGGACAGTAAACACCGGGGAGCTGTTTTTT	CSVYGTVNTGELFF
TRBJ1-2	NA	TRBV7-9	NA	TGTGCCAGCAGCTTAGCGGACAGCCCTATCTATGGCTACACCTTC	CASSLADSPIYGYTF
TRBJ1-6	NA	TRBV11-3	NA	TGTGCCAGCAGCTTTAGCTCGGATTCACCCCTCCACTTT	CASSFSSDSPLHF
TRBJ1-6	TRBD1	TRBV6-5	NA	TGTGCCAGCAGGTCAACGGACAGGGGAAATTCACCCCTCCACTTT	CASRSTDRGNSPLHF
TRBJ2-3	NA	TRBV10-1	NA	TGCGCCACCCCACTTAGGGGGACCACAGATACGCAGTATTTT	CATPLRGTTDTQYF